What follows are 17 T cell receptor beta chains derived from one specimen sequenced in a study of CXCR3-negative and CXCR3-positive naive CD8 T cells. Study-wide points: The study found more hydrophobic TRB CDR3s in CXCR3-positive naive cells than in CXCR3-negative naive cells.

No antigen is known for these receptors. Preparation of TRB cDNA libraries relied on 5' RACE carrying UMI labels. With the 5' RACE reads reprocessed, TCRdb shows one record per CDR3 protein and no DNA. The sample yields 60,000 to 65,000 distinct CDR3 sequences, of which the top ten take up 4.8%. Material: naive CXCR3+ CD8+ T cells from blood. Subset described: CD45RO-CCR7+CD27+CD95- naive CD8+ T cells expressing CXCR3 (TNR3+). Receptors were obtained from a human donor in good health. Some clones in this sample may be carry-over from other donors' samples.

The chain joins TRBV7-9 to TRBJ2-2. This CDR3 contains 12 residues. The germline CDR1 and CDR2 sequences are SEHNR and FQNEAQ (reference sequence). This CDR3 is CASSLAAGELFF.

V gene TRBV4-3 combines with J gene TRBJ2-2. The length of the CDR3 is 15 residues. Germline CDR1 LGHNA, CDR2 YSLEER. CDR3 protein: CASSPWIWESGELFF.

The chain is built from TRBV7-7 and TRBJ2-3. CDR3 size: 16 residues. Germline CDR1 is SSHAT and CDR2 is FNYEAQ (reference sequence). The CDR3 sequence is CASSSSVGLSTDTQYF.

The chain recombines TRBV27 with TRBJ1-1; TCRdb's D gene call, TRBD1, goes unchecked for lack of DNA. Germline CDR1 reads MNHEY; CDR2 reads SMNVEV (reference sequence). CDR3 length: 13 amino acids. Here the CDR3 reads CASSGTHNTEAFF.

The chain couples TRBV5-1 to TRBJ2-2. CDR1 SGHRS and CDR2 YFSETQ come from the germline V gene. This CDR3 region has 14 residues. CDR3: CASSPRNPTGELFF. Combining the CDR3 with reference TRBV5-1 and TRBJ2-2 gives the whole variable domain KAGVTQTPRYLIKTRGQQVTLSCSPISGHRSVSWYQQTPGQGLQFLFEYFSETQRNKGNFPGRFSGRQFSNSRSEMNVSTLELGDSALYLCASSPRNPTGELFFGEGSRLTVL.

This CDR3 reads CGASLWTSGARPYSYNEQFF. V gene TRBV20-1 combines with J gene TRBJ2-1; the TRBD2 assignment by TCRdb is unverifiable without DNA. The CDR3 has 20 amino acids. CDR1 is DFQATT and CDR2 is SNEGSKA in the germline V gene (reference sequence).

This chain connects TRBV6-5 to TRBJ2-7; TCRdb gives TRBD1 as the D gene, but with no DNA this cannot be confirmed. Germline V lookup: CDR1 MNHEY, CDR2 SVGAGI. This CDR3 has 15 amino acids. The CDR3 is CASSSLLGAQYEQYF.

CDR3 region: CASSLHRGSGNTEAFF. This chain joins TRBV5-1 and TRBJ1-1; TCRdb lists TRBD1, though no DNA is available to test this call. This CDR3 contains 16 residues. The germline V gene has CDR1 SGHRS and CDR2 YFSETQ.

The rearrangement links TRBV29-1 to TRBJ1-1; with no DNA, the TCRdb D assignment of TRBD1 cannot be verified. Germline CDR1 reads SQVTM; CDR2 reads ANQGSEA. This CDR3 contains 14 residues. The chain's CDR3 is CSGLGQEGDTEAFF.

The chain links TRBV3-1 to TRBJ2-5; the TCRdb D gene call, TRBD1, has no DNA to confirm it. CDR1 is LGHDT, CDR2 YNNKEL, per germline (reference sequence). The length of the CDR3 is 15 residues. The CDR3: CASTPITGTQETQYF.

The V and J genes are TRBV6-6 and TRBJ2-1; TCRdb proposes TRBD2, but this gene call is untestable without DNA. This CDR3 comprises 12 residues. The V gene's germline CDR1 is MNHNY and CDR2 SVGAGI (reference sequence). The CDR3 is CASSPTSAKRFF.

The chain joins TRBV6-2 or TRBV6-3 to TRBJ2-3; no DNA is available, so the TRBD1 call from TCRdb remains unchecked. Looked up from germline, CDR1 is MNHEY and CDR2 is SVGEGT. The CDR3 runs to 16 residues. The CDR3 here is CASSYSTGASTNTQYF.

V usage is TRBV6-2 or TRBV6-3 and J usage is TRBJ1-1; TCRdb indicates TRBD1, and absent DNA this call remains unverified. Germline V gene data show CDR1 as MNHEY and CDR2 as SVGEGT. The CDR3 has 15 residues. CDR3 loop: CASSQMDTGHTEAFF.

The chain recombines TRBV29-1 with TRBJ2-7; TCRdb calls TRBD1, which cannot be checked without DNA. Germline lookup yields CDR1 SQVTM and CDR2 ANQGSEA. The CDR3 is made up of 13 amino acids. The CDR3 sequence: CSVEEGRGHEQYF.

This sequence joins TRBV11-2 and TRBJ2-7; TCRdb designates TRBD1, a call that cannot be tested without DNA. Germline assignment: CDR1 SGHAT and CDR2 FQNNGV. The CDR3 is 16 amino acids. The CDR3 spells CASSLAFGQGIYEQYF. Full variable domain (outside the CDR3, taken from reference TRBV11-2 and TRBJ2-7): EAGVAQSPRYKIIEKRQSVAFWCNPISGHATLYWYQQILGQGPKLLIQFQNNGVVDDSQLPKDRFSAERLKGVDSTLKIQPAKLEDSAVYLCASSLAFGQGIYEQYFGPGTRLTVT.

The chain has TRBV19 and TRBJ2-3; TCRdb's assignment of TRBD1 cannot be checked, as there is no DNA. Germline V gives CDR1 LNHDA, CDR2 SQIVND (reference sequence). The CDR3 covers 18 residues. This chain's CDR3 is CASTPLGLTGSFSDTQYF.

The chain combines TRBV4-3 with TRBJ2-7; TCRdb gives TRBD2 as the D gene, but with no DNA this cannot be confirmed. Per the germline V gene, CDR1 is LGHNA and CDR2 is YSLEER. The CDR3 is 16 amino acids. CDR3 in amino acids: CASSQNSGLRAYEQYF.